This passage covers 20 T cell receptor beta chains from one sample sequenced in a study of blood T cell repertoires in COVID-19. This table comes from immunoSEQ multiplex PCR, and its TCRdb copy is limited to in-frame clones, with some not included. The sample has 400,000 to 550,000 clones, roughly 85% seen once. Specimen: PBMCs or T cells enriched from blood (not recorded which). All receptors derive from a woman aged 18-35 years with acute COVID-19.

The gene calls are TRBV11-3 and TRBJ2-1; 12 nucleotides line up with TRBD2. The CDR3 is made up of 13 amino acids. Germline assignment: CDR1 SGHNT and CDR2 YENEEA. V trimming: 5 bases; J trimming: 14 bases; junction bases outside the gene matches: 7. In DNA form, the CDR3 reads TGTGCCAGCAGCCCGGGGGCTAGCGGGGGGGAGTTCTTC. Translated, it gives CASSPGASGGEFF.

The V and J genes are TRBV2 and TRBJ2-7, with a tentative D call TRBD1 (5 bases). Germline values: CDR1 SNHLY, CDR2 FYNNEI. The V end lost 1 base, the J end lost 2 bases, and 12 bases lay between the germline ends. The length of the CDR3 is 15 residues. The CDR3 region has the DNA TGTGCCAGCAGTGAAGGATACGACAGAACCTACGAGCAGTACTTC. Translated: CASSEGYDRTYEQYF.

The chain carries TRBV18 and TRBJ1-6, with a weak D call TRBD1 (6 bases). Trimming removed 6 bases from V and 8 bases from J, with 26 bases in between. The CDR3 has 18 residues. Germline lookup yields CDR1 KGHSH and CDR2 LQKENI. The CDR3 region has the DNA TGTGCCAGCTCCCACGCCTCGGGACATCATCAGATCTATTCACCCCTCCACTTT. It yields the protein CASSHASGHHQIYSPLHF.

The chain couples TRBV4-1 to TRBJ1-4, with a possible D match to TRBD1 (6 bases). V shed 0 bases and J shed 7 bases, with 12 bases lying between them. Germline CDR1 is MGHRA and CDR2 is YSYEKL. CDR3 length: 15 residues. As DNA, the CDR3 is TGCGCCAGCAGCCAAGAAGGGGGAAGAGGTGAAAAACTGTTTTTT. Encoded protein: CASSQEGGRGEKLFF.

This sequence joins TRBV24-1 and TRBJ2-5; a possible D gene is TRBD2 (6 bases). Germline V gene data show CDR1 as KGHDR and CDR2 as SFDVKD. Trimming shortened V by 5 bases and J by 4 bases, and 19 bases separated the two germline ends. The length of the CDR3 is 16 residues. CDR3 sequence: CATSARSRERGETQYF. The CDR3 DNA follows: TGTGCCACCAGTGCCCGCTCGCGGGAAAGAGGAGAGACCCAGTACTTC.

The chain carries TRBV27 and TRBJ2-7; a possible D gene is TRBD1 (6 bases). The germline V gene encodes CDR1 MNHEY and CDR2 SMNVEV (reference sequence). The CDR3 covers 16 residues. V was clipped by 4 bases and J by 6 bases, with 22 bases between them. The CDR3 sequence: CASSSSSPGANSEQYF. CDR3 sequence (DNA): TGTGCCAGCAGTTCTAGCTCACCAGGGGCGAACTCCGAGCAGTACTTC.

The gene calls are TRBV19 and TRBJ2-3; TRBD2 agrees at 10 bases. Germline trimming cut 8 bases from V and 4 bases from J; bases unmatched to any gene: 12. The CDR3 contains 16 residues. Germline V CDR1 and CDR2: LNHDA, SQIVND (reference sequence). DNA for the CDR3: TGTGCCAGTCGCAGAGCGGGAGGGTCTGGAGCAGATACGCAGTATTTT. This gives the protein CASRRAGGSGADTQYF.

V and J are TRBV18 and TRBJ2-7, with TRBD2 matching 14 bases. Germline values: CDR1 KGHSH, CDR2 LQKENI. This CDR3 has 18 residues. Unmatched junction bases numbered 12, after V lost 3 bases and J lost 5 bases. The CDR3 DNA sequence: TGTGCCAGCTCACCCTTGGGACTAGCGGGAGATAAAGGCAACGAGCAGTACTTC. It specifies CASSPLGLAGDKGNEQYF.

V and J are TRBV28 and TRBJ2-7; D is perhaps TRBD2 (5 bases). From germline, CDR1 is MDHEN and CDR2 SYDVKM. Between the trimmed V and J ends, which lost 7 bases and 3 bases, there was a span of 19 bases. The CDR3 is 15 amino acids. The CDR3 here is CASTPLAVGIYEQYF. In nucleotides, the CDR3 is TGTGCCAGCACTCCATTGGCGGTCGGGATCTACGAGCAGTACTTC.

The rearrangement joins TRBV5-6 to TRBJ1-5; tentatively, D is TRBD1 (5 bases). V lost 2 bases to trimming and J lost 0 bases, with 12 bases between them. This CDR3 has 16 amino acids. Germline assignment: CDR1 SGHDT and CDR2 YYEEEE. CDR3 nucleotide sequence: TGTGCCAGCAGCTTAGCCAGGGTTCGTAGCAATCAGCCCCAGCATTTT. Translated, it gives CASSLARVRSNQPQHF.

The chain employs TRBV2 and TRBJ1-5, with a tentative D call TRBD1 (5 bases). V lost 5 bases, J lost 6 bases, and 8 bases lay in between. Germline V gene sequence: CDR1 SNHLY, CDR2 FYNNEI. This CDR3 has 12 residues. In DNA form, the CDR3 reads TGTGCCAGCAGTACGGGGGGTCAGCCCCAGCATTTT. It yields the protein CASSTGGQPQHF. Combining the CDR3 with reference TRBV2 and TRBJ1-5 gives the whole variable domain EPEVTQTPSHQVTQMGQEVILRCVPISNHLYFYWYRQILGQKVEFLVSFYNNEISEKSEIFDDQFSVERPDGSNFTLKIRSTKLEDSAMYFCASSTGGQPQHFGDGTRLSIL.

The genes are TRBV4-2 and TRBJ2-5; D remains ambiguous. CDR1 and CDR2 (germline): LGHNA, YNFKEQ. Trimming removed 0 bases at V and 8 bases at J, with 7 bases between. This CDR3 has 12 amino acids. As DNA, the CDR3 is TGTGCCAGCAGCCAAGATTTGGCAACCCAGTACTTC. This translates into CASSQDLATQYF.

This rearrangement joins TRBV5-1 to TRBJ2-7; D is possibly TRBD2 (5 bases). The ends were cut back, 0 bases at V and 0 bases at J, with 7 bases in the middle. The length of the CDR3 is 14 residues. From germline, CDR1 is SGHRS and CDR2 YFSETQ. The CDR3 DNA reads TGCGCCAGCAGCTTGGGTGGGAGCTCCTACGAGCAGTACTTC. It codes for CASSLGGSSYEQYF.

This chain joins TRBV7-8 and TRBJ1-2, with D uncertain. This CDR3 contains 12 residues. Trimming pared 5 bases from V and 4 bases from J, leaving 8 bases between. Germline V lookup: CDR1 SGHVS, CDR2 FQNEAQ. CDR3 amino acids: CASSPYSYGYTF. DNA for the CDR3: TGTGCCAGCAGCCCCTACAGCTATGGCTACACCTTC.

The chain couples TRBV7-3 to TRBJ2-3; possibly TRBD1 for D (6 bases). This CDR3 is built from 15 residues. CDR1 and CDR2 (germline): SGHTA, FQGTGA. Between the trimmed V and J ends, which lost 3 bases and 2 bases, there was a span of 12 bases. In nucleotides, the CDR3 is TGTGCCAGCAGCTTCCGGGACATGTCCACAGATACGCAGTATTTT. The encoded protein is CASSFRDMSTDTQYF. Variable domain in full (rest from reference TRBV7-3 and TRBJ2-3): GAGVSQTPSNKVTEKGKYVELRCDPISGHTALYWYRQSLGQGPEFLIYFQGTGAADDSGLPNDRFFAVRPEGSVSTLKIQRTERGDSAVYLCASSFRDMSTDTQYFGPGTRLTVL.

Concerning this clone itself: Other DNA sequences from this sample encode an identical CDR3 as well. V and J are TRBV24-1 and TRBJ1-2; 10 positions agree with TRBD1. This CDR3 spans 13 amino acids. The V gene end was trimmed by 5 bases and the J gene end by 4 bases; junction bases not matched to a gene: 0. Germline V gene data show CDR1 as KGHDR and CDR2 as SFDVKD. CDR3 sequence (DNA): TGTGCCACCAGTGGACAGGGGGCCTATGGCTACACCTTC. Translating it yields CATSGQGAYGYTF.

V is TRBV23-1 and J is TRBJ1-5; possible D gene TRBD1, 5 bases. TRBV23-1 is annotated as an ORF whose role is uncertain. This CDR3 contains 17 residues. The germline V and J ends were trimmed by 1 base and 0 bases, with 13 bases remaining between them. This CDR3 reads CASSQLSGLDSNQPQHF. Here the CDR3 DNA reads TGCGCCAGCAGTCAATTGTCAGGGTTGGATAGCAATCAGCCCCAGCATTTT.

The V call is TRBV7-8, the J call TRBJ1-5; 9 bases line up with TRBD1. Trimming took 6 bases from V and 1 from J; bases not matched to a gene: 1. CDR3 length equals 14 residues. Per the germline V gene, CDR1 is SGHVS and CDR2 is FQNEAQ. The CDR3 DNA reads as TGTGCCAGCAGGGGACAGGGAAGCAATCAGCCCCAGCATTTT. As protein: CASRGQGSNQPQHF.

This sequence joins TRBV6-5 and TRBJ2-7, with 10 bases fitting TRBD1. V shed 6 bases and J 1 base; nucleotides not matched to a gene: 0. The CDR3 contains 13 residues. Germline-derived CDR1 and CDR2 are MNHEY and SVGAGI. CDR3 in DNA: TGTGCCAGCAGGGGACAGGGGTCCTACGAGCAGTACTTC. This sequence encodes CASRGQGSYEQYF.

The chain carries TRBV9 and TRBJ1-1; D uncertain. From germline, CDR1 is SGDLS and CDR2 YYNGEE. This CDR3 is built from 14 residues. The V gene lost 0 bases and the J gene lost 3 bases, with 9 bases spanning the gap. The CDR3 loop reads CASSVEVEYTEAFF. CDR3 nucleotides: TGTGCCAGCAGCGTAGAGGTGGAGTACACTGAAGCTTTCTTT.